These 17 T cell receptor beta chains share one sample of origin, sequenced in a study of glioma-infiltrating T cells. TCR alpha and beta CDR3 regions were amplified from RNA using iRepertoire nested multiplex PCR. TCRdb re-derived calls from the multiplex PCR reads in MiXCR, one entry per CDR3 protein. The data hold a few thousand distinct CDR3 sequences, with around a third observed a single time. The source material was glioma tissue, nonneoplastic brain tissue, or PBMCs (not recorded which). These receptor sequences come from a human donor with low-grade glioma or glioblastoma, undergoing nonglioma brain surgery, or in good health (not recorded which).

This clonotype is categorized as large. V and J are TRBV20-1 and TRBJ1-1, with D possibly being TRBD1 (6 bases). Looked up from germline, CDR1 is DFQATT and CDR2 is SNEGSKA (reference sequence). With 2 bases removed from V and 2 bases from J, the gap between germline ends came to 12 bases. The CDR3 spans 14 residues. The CDR3 protein is CSARRDTINTEAFF. In DNA form, the CDR3 reads TGCAGTGCTAGAAGGGACACCATTAACACTGAAGCTTTCTTT.

This clonotype is deemed medium-sized. J is TRBJ2-1 and V is TRBV20-1; 11 nucleotides line up with TRBD2. Germline CDR1 DFQATT, CDR2 SNEGSKA (reference sequence). V was clipped by 2 bases and J by 16 bases; unmatched bases: 13. This CDR3 has 14 amino acids. The DNA for the CDR3 is TGCAGTGCTAGATTCGTGGTAGCGGGGGGGCCAGTATTCTTC. Its translation is CSARFVVAGGPVFF.

At least ten counts were recorded for this clonotype. Written as DNA, the CDR3 is TGCAGCGTTGAAGATCTTAGCGCCGATGAGCAGTTCTTC. Translating it yields CSVEDLSADEQFF. The rearrangement uses TRBV29-1 and TRBJ2-1; the D gene is possibly TRBD2 (5 bases). V was shortened by 0 bases and J by 8 bases, with 11 bases between the two germline ends. The CDR3 is 13 amino acids. Germline V gene data show CDR1 as SQVTM and CDR2 as ANQGSEA.

This clonotype was counted many times. The chain employs TRBV5-5 and TRBJ2-3, with 7 bases identical to TRBD2. CDR3 length equals 16 residues. Germline V gene data show CDR1 as SGHKS and CDR2 as YYEKEE (reference sequence). J lost 3 bases, V lost 4 bases, and 11 bases had no gene match. Here the CDR3 reads CASSLSGGMRTDTQYF. In DNA form, the CDR3 reads TGTGCCAGCAGCCTCTCCGGGGGGATGCGTACAGATACGCAGTATTTT.

By share of the sample, this clonotype is large. The V gene is TRBV27, the J gene TRBJ1-1, with D uncertain. The CDR3 is 14 amino acids. Trimming took off 8 bases at V and 5 bases at J, with 18 bases between the two ends. Germline V gene data show CDR1 as MNHEY and CDR2 as SMNVEV (reference sequence). CDR3 loop: CASSTGPWDTEAFF. Here the CDR3 DNA reads TGTGCCAGCTCAACGGGCCCCTGGGATACTGAAGCTTTCTTT.

By frequency in the sample, this clonotype is large. The gene calls are TRBV6-2 or TRBV6-3 and TRBJ2-3; 8 nucleotides match TRBD1. The CDR3 extends over 19 amino acids. The trim removed 0 bases at V and 2 bases at J, leaving 13 bases unmatched. CDR1 and CDR2 from the germline V gene are MNHEY and SVGEGT. In nucleotides, the CDR3 is TGTGCCAGCAGTTACTCTTCCCGCGGACAGGGCTTGTTCACAGATACGCAGTATTTT. Its translation is CASSYSSRGQGLFTDTQYF.

This clonotype appeared many times. The rearrangement links TRBV14 to TRBJ2-2, with a possible D match to TRBD1 (7 bases). CDR3 length: 16 residues. Germline CDR1 is SGHDN and CDR2 is FVKESK. V was shortened by 2 bases and J by 4 bases, with 14 bases between the two germline ends. Written as DNA, the CDR3 is TGTGCCAGCAGCCAACTAAACAGGGGACTCACCGGGGAGCTGTTTTTT. Protein product: CASSQLNRGLTGELFF.

By frequency in the sample, this clonotype is medium-sized. The rearrangement joins TRBV7-9 to TRBJ1-6; D ambiguous. V lost 5 bases, J lost 0 bases, and 11 bases lay in between. The germline V gene has CDR1 SEHNR and CDR2 FQNEAQ (reference sequence). The CDR3 is made up of 16 amino acids. The CDR3: CASSPGMSSYNSPLHF. CDR3 nucleotide sequence: TGTGCCAGCAGCCCCGGGATGAGCTCCTATAATTCACCCCTCCACTTT.

By share of the sample, this clonotype is medium-sized (0.01 to 0.1%). V is TRBV7-9 and J is TRBJ2-5, with 9 bases fitting TRBD2. Germline V lookup: CDR1 SEHNR, CDR2 FQNEAQ (reference sequence). With 5 bases clipped from V and 3 bases from J, the junction kept 7 bases outside the gene matches. The CDR3 covers 15 residues. This CDR3 reads CASSPLRTSEETQYF. CDR3 nucleotides: TGTGCCAGCAGCCCTCTCAGGACTAGCGAAGAGACCCAGTACTTC. Full variable domain (missing parts from reference TRBV7-9 and TRBJ2-5): DTGVSQNPRHKITKRGQNVTFRCDPISEHNRLYWYRQTLGQGPEFLTYFQNEAQLEKSRLLSDRFSAERPKGSFSTLEIQRTEQGDSAMYLCASSPLRTSEETQYFGPGTRLLVL.

By proportion, this clonotype is medium-sized. The chain links TRBV5-1 to TRBJ2-7; 9 bases match TRBD2. Trimming cost V 4 bases and J 0 bases; bases outside gene matches: 8. Germline V gene data show CDR1 as SGHRS and CDR2 as YFSETQ. The CDR3 covers 16 residues. CDR3 coding DNA: TGCGCCAGCAGCCACAATGCGGGGGGGAGCTCCTACGAGCAGTACTTC. Translation: CASSHNAGGSSYEQYF. Full variable domain (remainder filled in from reference TRBV5-1 and TRBJ2-7): KAGVTQTPRYLIKTRGQQVTLSCSPISGHRSVSWYQQTPGQGLQFLFEYFSETQRNKGNFPGRFSGRQFSNSRSEMNVSTLELGDSALYLCASSHNAGGSSYEQYFGPGTRLTVT.

Ten or more counts support this clonotype. The DNA is omitted, as the CDR3 cannot be located on it reliably, and the CDR3 follows TCRdb's listing. The chain combines TRBV29-1 with TRBJ2-1; TRBD1, the table's D call, was not compared with the DNA. Per germline, CDR1 SQVTM and CDR2 ANQGSEA. The CDR3 spans 13 residues, counting both ends. The CDR3 reads CSFWRGDIDEQFF.

By share, this clonotype ranks as medium-sized (0.01 to 0.1%). The junction departs from the called germline gene at one end, perhaps through a read error. The chain links TRBV7-7 to TRBJ2-1; D remains ambiguous. Germline lookup yields CDR1 SSHAT and CDR2 FNYEAQ (reference sequence). This CDR3 has 14 residues. CDR3 bases: TGTGCTAGCAGCCTAACAAGGTCCTACAATGAGCAGTTCTTC. Protein product: CASSLTRSYNEQFF.

With regard to this clonotype: In this CDR3 the conserved last residue, phenylalanine or tryptophan, is missing, so a read error is likely. This chain joins TRBV4-1 and TRBJ1-1, with D unclear. This CDR3 spans 15 amino acids. Germline V gives CDR1 MGHRA, CDR2 YSYEKL. CDR3 amino acids: CASIQAPRLSTEAFS. The DNA for the CDR3 is TGCGCCAGCATCCAAGCCCCCCGGCTGAGCACTGAAGCTTTCTCT.

This clonotype is labeled medium-sized. V usage is TRBV6-1 and J usage is TRBJ2-3; TRBD2 matches at 9 bases. The CDR3 is 15 residues long. V lost 1 base and J lost 4; bases outside the gene matches: 3. Germline lookup yields CDR1 MNHNS and CDR2 SASEGT. CDR3 sequence: CASSEGGGAADTQYF. DNA of the CDR3: TGTGCCAGCAGTGAAGGCGGGGGGGCAGCAGATACGCAGTATTTT.

Turning to this clonotype: Relative to the germline gene, one junction end is altered; a read error may explain this. The chain links TRBV7-9 to TRBJ2-1, with 8 bases lining up with TRBD1. Germline V gives CDR1 SEHNR, CDR2 FQNEAQ (reference sequence). The CDR3 spans 16 residues. CDR3 bases: TGTGCCAGCCTCCTGGACAGGGTTCAGCTCTACACTGAGCAGTCCTTC. Translating it yields CASLLDRVQLYTEQSF.

This clonotype is large in the sample. The V and J genes are TRBV6-2 or TRBV6-3 and TRBJ2-2; D gene unclear. With 2 bases removed from V and 5 bases from J, the gap between germline ends came to 6 bases. The CDR3 extends over 13 amino acids. The V gene's germline CDR1 is MNHEY and CDR2 SVGEGT. The CDR3 sequence: CASSYRDTGELFF. The DNA of the CDR3 is TGTGCCAGCAGTTACAGAGATACCGGGGAGCTGTTTTTT.

In the case of this clonotype: Just one base apart from a much larger clone, this may be a read error. The chain links TRBV3-1 to TRBJ1-2, with D possibly being TRBD1 (5 bases). CDR3 size: 11 residues. The germline V gene has CDR1 LGHDT and CDR2 YNNKEL (reference sequence). The chain's CDR3 is CAGSPGREYAF. CDR3 coding DNA: TGTGCCGGCAGCCCAGGCAGGGAGTACGCCTTC.